This section outlines one T cell receptor beta chain sequence together with its context. The germline V gene encodes CDR1 KGHSH and CDR2 LQKENI. V was clipped by 2 bases and J by 7 bases, with 8 bases between them. This CDR3 contains 13 residues. Using immunoSEQ multiplex PCR, the repertoire was profiled, and TCRdb retains in-frame clones only, with some absent. The repertoire holds under 150,000 clones, with nearly 95% as singletons. The sample originates from a study of control samples from healthy donors and cancer patients. The sequence derives from a man aged 30 to 45 in good health. Sequenced input: blood. The genes are TRBV18 and TRBJ2-2; D gene ambiguous. The CDR3 loop reads CASSPIPYGELFF. For the CDR3, the DNA is TGTGCCAGCTCACCAATCCCTTACGGGGAGCTGTTTTTT.